This T cell receptor beta chain was captured by sequencing in a study of T-cell memory formation after mild COVID-19. Study in general: The study found TCR clusters largely donor specific. Whole-study findings and limits: Some SARS-CoV-2-responding clones were already detected in memory before infection. Clones which contracted sat mainly in CM and EM if CD4+, and in EMRA if CD8+.

Employing constant-segment primers, 5'RACE generated TCR alpha and TCR beta cDNA libraries bearing sample barcodes and UMIs. Each CDR3 protein gets one entry after TCRdb re-called the 5' RACE reads with MiXCR. The sample yields a few hundred thousand distinct CDR3 sequences, 15% to 20% seen once. This clonotype was seen more than once but under ten times. The antigen remains unidentified. Sequencing was performed on PBMCs or a T cell subset sorted from them (not recorded which). The clonotype originates from a man in his late teens or twenties who had mild COVID-19 (a few samples of this study predate the infection). Cell type and time point are not known.

The DNA of the CDR3 is TGCAGTGCTAGAAGAGGATCGGGGGGGACCGGGGAGCTGTTTTTT. It codes for CSARRGSGGTGELFF. This chain connects TRBV20-1 to TRBJ2-2; 8 nucleotides align to TRBD2. The J segment lost 5 bases and the V segment lost 2 bases, leaving 7 bases of the junction unmatched. Germline CDR1 is DFQATT and CDR2 is SNEGSKA (reference sequence). The CDR3 contains 15 residues.